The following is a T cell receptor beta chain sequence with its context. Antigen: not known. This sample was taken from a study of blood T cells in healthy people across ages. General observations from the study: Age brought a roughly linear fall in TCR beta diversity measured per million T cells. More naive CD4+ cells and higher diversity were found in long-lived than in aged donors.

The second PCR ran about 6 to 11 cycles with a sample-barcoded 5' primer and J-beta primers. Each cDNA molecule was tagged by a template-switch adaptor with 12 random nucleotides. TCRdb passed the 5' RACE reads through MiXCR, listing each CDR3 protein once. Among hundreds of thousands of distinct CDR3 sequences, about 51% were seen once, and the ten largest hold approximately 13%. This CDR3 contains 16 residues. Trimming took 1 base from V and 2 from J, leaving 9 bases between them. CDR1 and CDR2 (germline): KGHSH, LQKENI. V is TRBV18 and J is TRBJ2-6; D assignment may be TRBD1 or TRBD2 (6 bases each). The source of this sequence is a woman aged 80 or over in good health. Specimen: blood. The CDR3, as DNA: TGTGCCAGCTCACCACTCGGGGGCACTGGGGCCAACGTCCTGACTTTC. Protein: CASSPLGGTGANVLTF.